The clone carrying this TCR beta chain has at least ten counts. Its antigen remains unidentified. This entry is derived from a study of T cell repertoires in cytomegalovirus infection. Study-wide context: The public TCR beta signatures pointed to both CMV infection and matching HLA type.

Study-level points and caveats: Dominant in the ex vivo response were TCR beta clonotypes restricted by HLA-C and specific for CMV.

TCRdb itself ran the reads through MiXCR, one entry per CDR3 protein. The sample contains about 260,000 distinct CDR3 sequences, approximately 9.2% of which appear only once. This CDR3 spans 16 amino acids. J lost 4 bases, V lost 5 bases, and 12 bases had no gene match. The germline V gene has CDR1 SGHVS and CDR2 FQNEAQ. The chain uses TRBV7-8 and TRBJ2-7; 9 nucleotides agree with TRBD1. Sequencing used PBMCs. This TCR derives from a human donor in good health (CMV status not recorded). Some clones in this sample may be carry-over from other donors' samples. The CDR3 DNA reads as TGTGCCAGCAGCCAGGGGGGCGGACAGGGGTTATACGAGCAGTACTTC. Protein: CASSQGGGQGLYEQYF.